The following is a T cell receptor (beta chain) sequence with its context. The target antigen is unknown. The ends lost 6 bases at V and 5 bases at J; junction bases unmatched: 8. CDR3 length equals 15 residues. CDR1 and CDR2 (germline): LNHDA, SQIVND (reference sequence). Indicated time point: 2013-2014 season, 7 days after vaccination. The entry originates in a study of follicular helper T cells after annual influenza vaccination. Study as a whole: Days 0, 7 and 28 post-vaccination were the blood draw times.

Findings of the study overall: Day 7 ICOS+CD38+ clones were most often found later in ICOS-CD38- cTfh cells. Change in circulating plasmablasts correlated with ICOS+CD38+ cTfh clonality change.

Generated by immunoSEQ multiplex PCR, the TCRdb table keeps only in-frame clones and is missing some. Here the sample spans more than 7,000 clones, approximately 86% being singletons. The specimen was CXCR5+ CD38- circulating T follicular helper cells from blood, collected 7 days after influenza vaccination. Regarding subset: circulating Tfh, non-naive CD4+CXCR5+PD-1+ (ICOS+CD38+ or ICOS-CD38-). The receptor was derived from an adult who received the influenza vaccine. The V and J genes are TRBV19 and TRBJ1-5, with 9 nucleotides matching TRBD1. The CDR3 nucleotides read TGTGCCAGTAGGTACAGGGGGCAAGATTATCAGCCCCAGCATTTT. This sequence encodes CASRYRGQDYQPQHF.